One T cell receptor (beta chain) is described in this entry. What it binds is unknown. These data are taken from a study of T cell responses to AZD1222 COVID-19 vaccine. Findings and limits, study-wide: Clonal diversity was possibly underestimated, and the donors were mostly white British, with more females. Only six or seven AZD1222 recipients tested seropositive at baseline.

CDR3 length: 19 residues. Germline V gene lookup returns CDR1 ENHRY and CDR2 SYGVKD. V dropped 2 bases and J dropped 1; count of bases not matched to a gene: 9. The method was immunoSEQ multiplex PCR; TCRdb's version includes in-frame clones alone and lacks a portion of them. The sample yields some 130,000 clones, roughly 85% seen once. The genes are TRBV10-3 and TRBJ2-6; 9 bases map to TRBD1. The sequencing used peripheral blood, collected 28 days after the second dose of the MenACWY control vaccine. The receptor was isolated from an adult who received the MenACWY meningococcal vaccine as a control. CDR3 residues: CAISEPGTGRVSGANVLTF. The CDR3 DNA reads TGTGCCATCAGTGAGCCCGGGACAGGGAGAGTGTCTGGGGCCAACGTCCTGACTTTC.